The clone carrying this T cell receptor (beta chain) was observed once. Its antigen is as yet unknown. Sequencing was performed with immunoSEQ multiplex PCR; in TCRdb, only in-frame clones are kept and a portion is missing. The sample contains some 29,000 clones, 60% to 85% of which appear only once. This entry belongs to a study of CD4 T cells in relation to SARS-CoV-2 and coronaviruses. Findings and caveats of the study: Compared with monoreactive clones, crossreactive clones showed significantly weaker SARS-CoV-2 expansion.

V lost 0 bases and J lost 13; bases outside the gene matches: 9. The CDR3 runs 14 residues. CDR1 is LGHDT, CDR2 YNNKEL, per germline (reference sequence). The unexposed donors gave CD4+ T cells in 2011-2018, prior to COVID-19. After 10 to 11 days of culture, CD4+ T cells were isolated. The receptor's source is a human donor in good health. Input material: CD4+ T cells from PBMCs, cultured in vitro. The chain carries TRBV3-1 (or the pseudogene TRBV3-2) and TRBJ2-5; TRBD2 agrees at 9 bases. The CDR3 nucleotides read TGTGCCAGCAGCCAAGATGGGGCTAGCGGGGCCACGTACTTC. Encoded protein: CASSQDGASGATYF.